The 28 T cell receptor beta chains presented below share a single source sample, sequenced in a study of vaccination effects on CD4 cells after COVID-19. Some clones are missing from TCRdb's copy, which holds only in-frame ones; the method was immunoSEQ multiplex PCR. The data show some 11,000 clones, less than 80% seen once. These receptors have no identified antigens. Antigen-specific CD4+ T cells were expanded with viral peptide pools in the ViraFEST assay before sequencing. Subsequent to 10 days of culture, CD4+ T cells were isolated. Sequences were derived from CD4+ T cells from PBMCs cultured with HCoV-229E spike peptides, sampled before COVID-19 vaccination. The source is a human donor who received a COVID-19 vaccine.

The V call is TRBV28, the J call TRBJ2-7; 7 bases fit TRBD1. CDR1 and CDR2 from the germline V gene are MDHEN and SYDVKM. The junction had 6 bases not matched to a gene; V was cut back by 7 bases and J by 0 bases. This CDR3 is 14 amino acids long. For the CDR3, the DNA is TGTGCCAGCACCTTACAGGGGCGCTCCTACGAGCAGTACTTC. This gives the protein CASTLQGRSYEQYF.

Only a few counts were recorded for this clone. The chain couples TRBV28 to TRBJ2-7; D unresolved. The CDR3 extends over 13 amino acids. Trimming left V 6 bases short and J 3 bases short, with 12 bases between. CDR1 MDHEN and CDR2 SYDVKM come from the germline V gene. The CDR3 here is CASSITNIYEQYF. CDR3 coding DNA: TGTGCCAGCAGCATCACAAATATCTACGAGCAGTACTTC.

This clone occurred once. The chain joins TRBV7-2 to TRBJ2-1; 8 bases align to TRBD2. V shed 6 bases, J shed 7 bases, and the junction held 14 bases outside the gene matches. CDR1 and CDR2 (germline): SGHTA, FQGNSA. This CDR3 spans 16 amino acids. The CDR3: CASRGLLGTRFNEQFF. The CDR3 DNA follows: TGTGCCAGCAGAGGACTTCTGGGGACTAGGTTTAATGAGCAGTTCTTC. The variable domain in full, completed from reference TRBV7-2 and TRBJ2-1, reads GAGVSQSPSNKVTEKGKDVELRCDPISGHTALYWYRQSLGQGLEFLIYFQGNSAPDKSGLPSDRFSAERTGGSVSTLTIQRTQQEDSAVYLCASRGLLGTRFNEQFFGPGTRLTVL.

This clone was picked up a small number of times. The chain has TRBV6-5 and TRBJ2-5, with D perhaps TRBD2 (6 bases). There are 14 residues in the CDR3. Trimming pared 6 bases from V and 5 bases from J, leaving 16 bases between. Germline lookup yields CDR1 MNHEY and CDR2 SVGAGI. CDR3 DNA sequence: TGTGCCAGCAGCCCGGGACTCCGAGGGGAGACCCAGTACTTC. Translating gives CASSPGLRGETQYF.

The chain links TRBV28 to TRBJ2-5; 11 bases are shared with TRBD1. V was pared by 5 bases and J by 5 bases, with 4 bases of the junction left unmatched. CDR3 length equals 14 residues. The germline V gene encodes CDR1 MDHEN and CDR2 SYDVKM. The CDR3 sequence is CASSRTGGEETQYF. CDR3 bases: TGTGCCAGCAGTCGGACAGGGGGCGAGGAGACCCAGTACTTC.

This clone was detected a few times. The V gene is TRBV5-4, the J gene TRBJ1-6; the match to TRBD1 covers 7 bases. The CDR3 sequence is 16 residues long. CDR1 SGHNT and CDR2 YYREEE come from the germline V gene (reference sequence). The ends lost 4 bases at V and 4 bases at J; junction bases unmatched: 8. The CDR3 sequence is CASSSTPGQYNSPLHF. CDR3 sequence (DNA): TGTGCCAGCAGCAGTACTCCGGGACAGTATAATTCACCCCTCCACTTT. The entire variable domain, with the rest obtained from reference TRBV5-4 and TRBJ1-6, is as follows: ETGVTQSPTHLIKTRGQQVTLRCSSQSGHNTVSWYQQALGQGPQFIFQYYREEENGRGNFPPRFSGLQFPNYSSELNVNALELDDSALYLCASSSTPGQYNSPLHFGNGTRLTVT.

The chain combines TRBV5-1 with TRBJ2-3, with 9 positions matching TRBD1. CDR3 length: 16 residues. Germline CDR1 is SGHRS and CDR2 is YFSETQ. Unmatched junction bases numbered 5, after V lost 3 bases and J lost 0 bases. As DNA, the CDR3 is TGCGCCAGCAGCTGGGGGACAGGGACTAGCACAGATACGCAGTATTTT. Residues: CASSWGTGTSTDTQYF.

Only one count was recorded for this clone. The chain links TRBV7-6 to TRBJ2-2, with 12 bases lining up with TRBD2. The junction had 11 bases not matched to a gene; V was cut back by 5 bases and J by 1 base. Germline CDR1 and CDR2: SGHVS and FNYEAQ. The CDR3 spans 19 residues. The CDR3 DNA is TGTGCCAGCAGCGCACTAGGGGCTAGCGGGAGGGTGAACACCGGGGAGCTGTTTTTT. Its protein is CASSALGASGRVNTGELFF.

The chain has TRBV18 and TRBJ1-4; a possible D gene is TRBD1 (5 bases). CDR3 length: 15 residues. V shed 0 bases and J shed 6 bases, with 11 bases lying between them. CDR1 is KGHSH, CDR2 LQKENI, per germline. The CDR3 protein is CASSPPAGGDEKLFF. CDR3 nucleotide sequence: TGTGCCAGCTCACCACCAGCTGGGGGAGATGAAAAACTGTTTTTT.

This chain joins TRBV12-3 or TRBV12-4 and TRBJ2-1, with 7 bases aligning to TRBD1. The V and J ends lost 5 bases and 4 bases, in that order; junction bases with no gene match: 2. CDR3 size: 13 residues. The CDR3: CASSGDRYNEQFF. CDR3 DNA: TGTGCCAGCAGTGGGGACAGATACAATGAGCAGTTCTTC.

The chain combines TRBV5-5 with TRBJ2-3, with unresolved D. The CDR3 consists of 13 residues. V was trimmed by 1 base and J by 4 bases, leaving 7 bases between them. Germline assignment: CDR1 SGHKS and CDR2 YYEKEE (reference sequence). This CDR3 reads CASSLMGSDTQYF. The CDR3 region has the DNA TGTGCCAGCAGCTTGATGGGTTCAGATACGCAGTATTTT.

The chain uses TRBV11-2 and TRBJ2-5; possibly TRBD1 for D (7 bases). V lost 6 bases and J lost 5, with 25 bases in between. The CDR3 is made up of 17 amino acids. In germline, CDR1 is SGHAT, CDR2 FQNNGV. CDR3 coding DNA: TGTGCCAGCAGTTCGGTAGGAGGGGGCGCGTCTGAGGAGACCCAGTACTTC. Encoded protein: CASSSVGGGASEETQYF. Drawing the rest from reference TRBV11-2 and TRBJ2-5, the complete variable domain is EAGVAQSPRYKIIEKRQSVAFWCNPISGHATLYWYQQILGQGPKLLIQFQNNGVVDDSQLPKDRFSAERLKGVDSTLKIQPAKLEDSAVYLCASSSVGGGASEETQYFGPGTRLLVL.

The chain employs TRBV27 and TRBJ1-2, with D possibly matching TRBD1 (6 bases). The germline gives CDR1 MNHEY, CDR2 SMNVEV (reference sequence). The CDR3 runs to 14 residues. V was pared by 2 bases and J by 4 bases, with 11 bases between. This CDR3 is CASSLARQAYGYTF. CDR3 nucleotides: TGTGCCAGCAGTTTAGCAAGACAGGCCTATGGCTACACCTTC.

A few counts support this clone. The rearrangement uses TRBV5-1 and TRBJ2-1; D gene ambiguous. The CDR3 is 11 amino acids. V dropped 5 bases and J dropped 6 bases, with 6 bases sitting between them. Germline assignment: CDR1 SGHRS and CDR2 YFSETQ. The CDR3 DNA is TGCGCCAGCAGGAGTCCCAATGAGCAGTTCTTC. Amino acid sequence: CASRSPNEQFF.

V is TRBV6-6 and J is TRBJ2-7; D might be TRBD1 (6 bases). This CDR3 region has 12 residues. V was trimmed by 6 bases and J by 6 bases, leaving 12 bases between them. Germline lookup yields CDR1 MNHNY and CDR2 SVGAGI (reference sequence). The CDR3 sequence is CASSIQGFEQYF. The CDR3 bases are TGTGCCAGCAGCATACAGGGCTTCGAGCAGTACTTC.

This chain connects TRBV18 to TRBJ2-5; 9 nucleotides line up with TRBD1. Per the germline V gene, CDR1 is KGHSH and CDR2 is LQKENI. J lost 5 bases, V lost 3 bases, and 1 base had no gene match. The CDR3 contains 13 residues. This chain's CDR3 is CASSPGQGETQYF. The CDR3 DNA is TGTGCCAGCTCACCCGGACAGGGGGAGACCCAGTACTTC.

The chain employs TRBV19 and TRBJ1-6; maybe TRBD1 (5 bases). Per germline, CDR1 LNHDA and CDR2 SQIVND (reference sequence). Trimming removed 7 bases at V and 10 bases at J, with 20 bases between. The CDR3 sequence is 15 residues long. CDR3 amino acids: CASTYRDPGRSPLHF. The CDR3 DNA is TGTGCCAGTACCTACCGGGACCCGGGTCGCTCACCCCTCCACTTT.

The rearrangement joins TRBV4-3 to TRBJ1-3, with D unresolved. Deletions cut 1 base from V and 2 bases from J, with 6 bases between. Germline V gene sequence: CDR1 LGHNA, CDR2 YSLEER. The length of the CDR3 is 14 residues. As DNA, the CDR3 is TGCGCCAGCAGCCAAGGGCCCCCTGGAAACACCATATATTTT. This codes for CASSQGPPGNTIYF.

The table lists this clone with a few counts. This chain joins TRBV5-1 and TRBJ1-2, with D possibly matching TRBD1 (6 bases). The CDR3 length is 13 residues. Germline CDR1 SGHRS, CDR2 YFSETQ. The V end lost 4 bases, the J end lost 7 bases, and 14 bases lay between the germline ends. This CDR3 is CASSPMTGGGYTF. The CDR3 DNA is TGCGCCAGCAGCCCGATGACAGGCGGTGGCTACACCTTC.

The genes are TRBV19 and TRBJ1-1; D might be TRBD1 (5 bases). Germline loops: CDR1 LNHDA, CDR2 SQIVND (reference sequence). V was shortened by 8 bases and J by 2 bases, with 15 bases between the two germline ends. This CDR3 has 14 amino acids. The CDR3 loop reads CASGRGGENTEAFF. The CDR3 DNA reads TGTGCCAGTGGTCGGGGGGGAGAAAACACTGAAGCTTTCTTT.

CDR3 loop: CASSWGLAGVNGELFF. CDR3 in DNA: TGCGCCAGCAGCTGGGGCCTAGCGGGAGTTAACGGGGAGCTGTTTTTT. The V gene is TRBV5-1, the J gene TRBJ2-2; 10 bases align to TRBD2. The ends lost 3 bases at V and 7 bases at J; junction bases unmatched: 9. The CDR3 contains 16 residues. Germline assignment: CDR1 SGHRS and CDR2 YFSETQ.

The chain carries TRBV2 and TRBJ1-1; 8 bases map to TRBD1. The CDR3 is 13 amino acids. CDR1 is SNHLY, CDR2 FYNNEI, per germline. The V gene end was trimmed by 6 bases and the J gene end by 4 bases; junction bases not matched to a gene: 4. Here the CDR3 DNA reads TGTGCCAGCAGGGACAGGGTAATCACTGAAGCTTTCTTT. As protein: CASRDRVITEAFF.

The chain combines TRBV5-8 with TRBJ2-2, with TRBD2 matching 9 bases. The trim removed 4 bases at V and 6 bases at J, leaving 13 bases unmatched. Germline CDR1 reads SGHTS; CDR2 reads YDEGEE. The CDR3 contains 17 residues. The CDR3 loop is CASSAGPTAGGSGELFF. CDR3 nucleotide sequence: TGTGCCAGCAGCGCAGGGCCTACAGCGGGAGGTTCCGGGGAGCTGTTTTTT.

This chain links TRBV27 with TRBJ2-1; TRBD2 matches at 14 bases. The V segment lost 8 bases and the J segment 0 bases; nucleotides outside the gene matches: 3. Germline CDR1 MNHEY, CDR2 SMNVEV (reference sequence). The CDR3 runs to 16 residues. The CDR3 sequence: CASGLAGGSSYNEQFF. CDR3 bases: TGTGCCAGCGGACTAGCGGGAGGTTCCTCCTACAATGAGCAGTTCTTC.

This clone was found once. The chain joins TRBV5-1 to TRBJ2-7; weak D call: TRBD2 (6 bases). The V gene lost 2 bases and the J gene lost 1 base, with 13 bases spanning the gap. Germline CDR1 SGHRS, CDR2 YFSETQ. There are 15 residues in the CDR3. CDR3 protein: CASSFGGKRSYEQYF. CDR3 bases: TGCGCCAGCAGCTTCGGGGGAAAAAGGTCCTACGAGCAGTACTTC.

The chain is built from TRBV28 and TRBJ1-1, with D unresolved. CDR1 MDHEN and CDR2 SYDVKM come from the germline V gene. V dropped 10 bases and J dropped 5 bases, with 11 bases sitting between them. The CDR3 length is 11 residues. In DNA form, the CDR3 reads TGTGCCACCTCGGTACTGACTGAAGCTTTCTTT. It translates to CATSVLTEAFF.

The CDR3 DNA sequence: TGTGCCAGCAGTGAATCCAGCGGGGACACTGAAGCTTTCTTT. Translating it yields CASSESSGDTEAFF. The chain links TRBV2 to TRBJ1-1; D gene ambiguous. Germline V CDR1 and CDR2: SNHLY, FYNNEI. With 2 bases removed from V and 3 bases from J, the gap between germline ends came to 10 bases. This CDR3 has 14 residues. The full variable domain, with the rest looked up from reference TRBV2 and TRBJ1-1, is EPEVTQTPSHQVTQMGQEVILRCVPISNHLYFYWYRQILGQKVEFLVSFYNNEISEKSEIFDDQFSVERPDGSNFTLKIRSTKLEDSAMYFCASSESSGDTEAFFGQGTRLTVV.

This chain connects TRBV11-2 to TRBJ2-3; 11 bases line up with TRBD2. V lost 3 bases to trimming and J lost 0 bases; unmatched junction nucleotides: 5. This CDR3 contains 17 residues. CDR1 is SGHAT and CDR2 is FQNNGV in the germline V gene. The CDR3 here is CASSFGLAGGSTDTQYF. The CDR3 DNA reads as TGTGCCAGCAGCTTTGGGCTAGCGGGGGGTAGCACAGATACGCAGTATTTT.